Shown below are 4 T cell receptor beta chains from a single sample sequenced in a study of T cell responses to AZD1222 COVID-19 vaccine. The method was immunoSEQ multiplex PCR; TCRdb's version includes in-frame clones alone and lacks a portion of them. The sample consists of around 130,000 clones, around 94% of them appearing once. Sample: peripheral blood, taken on day 0 of AZD1222 vaccination. The receptors were gathered from an adult in good health.

The chain uses TRBV9 and TRBJ2-7, with D possibly TRBD2 on 6 matching bases. The CDR3 totals 15 residues. Germline CDR1 and CDR2: SGDLS and YYNGEE. Trimming cost V 3 bases and J 0 bases, with 13 bases left between them. The CDR3 region has the DNA TGTGCCAGCAGCGGCGGGACGCTAAGCTCCTACGAGCAGTACTTC. Its protein product is CASSGGTLSSYEQYF.

This rearrangement joins TRBV7-7 to TRBJ2-1; the match to TRBD2 covers 12 bases. CDR3 length equals 15 residues. J gave up 5 bases and V 6 bases, and 5 bases lay outside the gene matches. Per germline, CDR1 SSHAT and CDR2 FNYEAQ (reference sequence). Here the CDR3 reads CASSQLAGGHNEQFF. CDR3 bases: TGTGCCAGCAGTCAACTAGCGGGAGGCCACAATGAGCAGTTCTTC.

The CDR3 DNA is TGTGCCAGCAGCCGGGGTGGTGACAGAGATCAGCCCCAGCATTTT. Encoded protein: CASSRGGDRDQPQHF. The chain uses TRBV5-4 and TRBJ1-5; perhaps TRBD1 as D (5 bases). Trimming removed 4 bases from V and 5 bases from J, with 16 bases in between. Germline-derived CDR1 and CDR2 are SGHNT and YYREEE (reference sequence). The CDR3 has 15 amino acids.

The rearrangement links TRBV4-1 to TRBJ1-1, with D uncertain. Germline V gives CDR1 MGHRA, CDR2 YSYEKL. V shed 7 bases and J shed 0 bases, with 9 bases lying between them. This CDR3 has 13 amino acids. The CDR3 DNA sequence: TGCGCCAGCACCCTAGGGCTGAACACTGAAGCTTTCTTT. Its translation: CASTLGLNTEAFF.